The 18 T cell receptor beta chains given below trace back to one sample, sequenced in a study of blood T cell repertoires in COVID-19. This table comes from immunoSEQ multiplex PCR, and its TCRdb copy is limited to in-frame clones, with some not included. The table shows 120,000 or so clones, with about 85% occurring only once. The material sequenced was peripheral blood. The receptors stem from a human donor in a cohort sampled during active COVID-19.

The genes are TRBV19 and TRBJ1-1; TRBD1 agrees at 7 bases. With V trimmed by 6 bases and J by 5 bases, 6 bases remained unmatched. CDR1 and CDR2 (germline): LNHDA, SQIVND (reference sequence). There are 13 residues in the CDR3. CDR3 loop: CASSPPGGTEAFF. The CDR3, as DNA: TGTGCCAGTAGCCCCCCAGGGGGAACTGAAGCTTTCTTT.

The gene calls are TRBV7-9 and TRBJ2-5, with D perhaps matching TRBD1 (5 bases). Germline values: CDR1 SEHNR, CDR2 FQNEAQ (reference sequence). The CDR3 covers 14 residues. Trimming shortened V by 5 bases and J by 0 bases, and 10 bases separated the two germline ends. The CDR3 DNA sequence: TGTGCCAGCAGCCCTCGGACAAACCAAGAGACCCAGTACTTC. It yields the protein CASSPRTNQETQYF.

The chain joins TRBV4-2 to TRBJ2-7, with 15 bases identical to TRBD2. CDR1 is LGHNA and CDR2 is YNFKEQ in the germline V gene. CDR3 length: 19 residues. V shed 1 base, J shed 0 bases, and the junction held 7 bases outside the gene matches. The CDR3 nucleotides read TGTGCCAGCAGCCAAGGCTTCGGGACTAGCGGGAGGATCTCCTACGAGCAGTACTTC. Residues: CASSQGFGTSGRISYEQYF.

The chain carries TRBV6-5 and TRBJ2-1, with D possibly matching TRBD2 (6 bases). The V gene's germline CDR1 is MNHEY and CDR2 SVGAGI. The CDR3 length is 16 residues. Trimming took off 4 bases at V and 5 bases at J, with 18 bases between the two ends. The CDR3 region is CASSSGLLNPHNEQFF. CDR3 coding DNA: TGTGCCAGCAGTTCGGGACTCCTAAACCCCCACAATGAGCAGTTCTTC.

The chain links TRBV5-1 to TRBJ2-5; 8 bases match TRBD2. V gave up 3 bases and J gave up 5 bases; unmatched junction bases: 9. The CDR3 spans 15 residues. CDR1 SGHRS and CDR2 YFSETQ come from the germline V gene. CDR3 nucleotide sequence: TGCGCCAGCAGCTCTACAGCGGGAGCCCAGGAGACCCAGTACTTC. This gives the protein CASSSTAGAQETQYF.

V and J are TRBV7-2 and TRBJ1-5; D call uncertain. The CDR3 loop spans 15 amino acids. The V and J ends lost 6 bases and 2 bases respectively, with 14 bases between them. CDR1 is SGHTA and CDR2 is FQGNSA in the germline V gene. CDR3 sequence reads: CASSLDPGGNQPQHF. The CDR3, as DNA: TGTGCCAGCAGTTTGGACCCCGGGGGCAATCAGCCCCAGCATTTT.

The V and J genes are TRBV4-3 and TRBJ2-1; D gene ambiguous. V lost 0 bases and J 5 bases, leaving 11 bases between the germline ends. Germline CDR1 and CDR2: LGHNA and YSLEER. The CDR3 has 15 amino acids. The CDR3 nucleotides are TGCGCCAGCAGCCAAGATTGGCCAAATAACAATGAGCAGTTCTTC. This gives the protein CASSQDWPNNNEQFF.

The genes are TRBV4-1 and TRBJ1-3; a weak D match, TRBD1 (5 bases). The CDR3 runs to 16 residues. V was trimmed by 3 bases and J by 4 bases, leaving 16 bases between them. Germline lookup yields CDR1 MGHRA and CDR2 YSYEKL. The CDR3 DNA reads as TGCGCCAGCAGCCAGCTACCGGGCCCAGGGGGAAACACCATATATTTT. Encoded protein: CASSQLPGPGGNTIYF.

The chain joins TRBV24-1 to TRBJ2-2, with 7 nucleotides matching TRBD1. Germline V lookup: CDR1 KGHDR, CDR2 SFDVKD. V lost 2 bases, J lost 6 bases, and 11 bases stayed unmatched. CDR3 length: 17 residues. Here the CDR3 reads CATSDSAPTGWAGELFF. DNA of the CDR3: TGTGCCACCAGTGATTCGGCCCCGACAGGGTGGGCCGGGGAGCTGTTTTTT.

The chain links TRBV2 to TRBJ2-7; TRBD2 matches at 10 bases. Germline V gives CDR1 SNHLY, CDR2 FYNNEI. Trimming at V came to 4 bases and at J to 3 bases, leaving 3 bases not matched to a gene. This CDR3 comprises 14 residues. In nucleotides, the CDR3 is TGTGCCAGCAGTGGGGCTAGCGGGAGCTACGAGCAGTACTTC. The encoded protein is CASSGASGSYEQYF.

This clone was counted once. The V and J genes are TRBV7-2 and TRBJ2-1; D is unclear. Germline V gene data show CDR1 as SGHTA and CDR2 as FQGNSA. V was trimmed by 4 bases and J by 10 bases, leaving 8 bases between them. CDR3 length equals 11 residues. CDR3 in amino acids: CASSSFGEQFF. The CDR3 coding sequence is TGTGCCAGCAGCTCTTTCGGGGAGCAGTTCTTC.

The gene calls are TRBV9 and TRBJ2-5, with TRBD2 identical over 10 bases. Germline V gene sequence: CDR1 SGDLS, CDR2 YYNGEE. The CDR3 is made up of 15 amino acids. J gave up 5 bases and V 7 bases, and 11 bases lay outside the gene matches. The CDR3 nucleotides are TGTGCCAGCCAGAAGGGGCTAGCGGGGGTGGAGACCCAGTACTTC. Its protein product is CASQKGLAGVETQYF. The entire variable domain, with the rest obtained from reference TRBV9 and TRBJ2-5, is as follows: DSGVTQTPKHLITATGQRVTLRCSPRSGDLSVYWYQQSLDQGLQFLIQYYNGEERAKGNILERFSAQQFPDLHSELNLSSLELGDSALYFCASQKGLAGVETQYFGPGTRLLVL.

V gene TRBV19 combines with J gene TRBJ1-1; D call uncertain. Per germline, CDR1 LNHDA and CDR2 SQIVND (reference sequence). The CDR3 has 15 residues. Trimming took 5 bases from V and 2 from J, leaving 15 bases between them. CDR3: CASSPSGSPNTEAFF. DNA for the CDR3: TGTGCCAGTAGTCCTAGTGGGTCACCTAACACTGAAGCTTTCTTT.

The CDR3 is CASSSDRDQPQHF. Here the CDR3 DNA reads TGTGCCAGCAGTTCGGACAGGGATCAGCCCCAGCATTTT. V gene TRBV27 combines with J gene TRBJ1-5, with 8 bases identical to TRBD1. CDR1 is MNHEY, CDR2 SMNVEV, per germline (reference sequence). This CDR3 region has 13 residues. V was pared by 4 bases and J by 5 bases, with 1 base of the junction left unmatched.

Here the CDR3 reads CASNNLLGAKNIQYF. The CDR3 nucleotides are TGTGCCAGCAATAATCTTTTGGGCGCCAAAAACATTCAGTACTTC. The rearrangement joins TRBV27 to TRBJ2-4; D remains unclear. Trimming took 7 bases from V and 1 from J, leaving 14 bases between them. The CDR3 totals 15 residues. Looked up from germline, CDR1 is MNHEY and CDR2 is SMNVEV (reference sequence).

V and J are TRBV30 and TRBJ2-5, with 9 bases aligning to TRBD2. Germline CDR1 and CDR2: GTSNPN and SVGIG (reference sequence). Trimming cost V 5 bases and J 7 bases; bases outside gene matches: 8. The CDR3 is 13 residues long. DNA of the CDR3: TGTGCCTGGGAGACTGGCGGGGGGGGGACCCAGTACTTC. Translated: CAWETGGGGTQYF.

The V gene is TRBV9, the J gene TRBJ1-1; perhaps TRBD1 as D (5 bases). Looked up from germline, CDR1 is SGDLS and CDR2 is YYNGEE. The CDR3 covers 13 residues. V lost 5 bases to trimming and J lost 8 bases, with 16 bases between them. CDR3 DNA: TGTGCCAGCAGAGGAGGAGGGGAGTCCGAAGCTTTCTTT. It is translated as CASRGGGESEAFF.

This chain joins TRBV10-2 and TRBJ1-6; the match to TRBD1 covers 7 bases. Unmatched junction bases numbered 10, after V lost 7 bases and J lost 7 bases. From germline, CDR1 is WSHSY and CDR2 SAAADI. The CDR3 covers 15 residues. Here the CDR3 DNA reads TGCGCCAGCACCCCCCGGGACAGACAAAATTCACCCCTCCACTTT. It codes for CASTPRDRQNSPLHF.